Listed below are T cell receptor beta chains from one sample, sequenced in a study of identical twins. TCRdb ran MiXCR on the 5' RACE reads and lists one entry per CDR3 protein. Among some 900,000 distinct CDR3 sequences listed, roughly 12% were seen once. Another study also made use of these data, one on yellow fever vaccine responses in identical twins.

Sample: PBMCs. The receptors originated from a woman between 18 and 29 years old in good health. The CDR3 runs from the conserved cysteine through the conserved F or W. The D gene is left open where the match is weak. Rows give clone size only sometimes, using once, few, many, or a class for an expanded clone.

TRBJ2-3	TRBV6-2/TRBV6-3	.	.	CASSRGDSDTDTQYF	TGTGCCAGCAGCCGAGGGGATAGCGACACAGATACGCAGTATTTT
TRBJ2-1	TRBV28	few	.	CASSLGESFYNEQFF	TGTGCCAGCAGTTTAGGGGAGAGTTTCTACAATGAGCAGTTCTTC
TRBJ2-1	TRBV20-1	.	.	CSARGPTSYNEQFF	TGCAGTGCTAGAGGCCCCACCTCCTACAATGAGCAGTTCTTC
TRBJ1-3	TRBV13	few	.	CASSLFQTSGNTIYF	TGTGCCAGCAGCTTATTCCAGACTTCTGGAAACACCATATATTTT
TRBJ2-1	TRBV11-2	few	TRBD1	CASSIRDRGLEQFF	TGTGCCAGCAGCATAAGGGACAGGGGGCTTGAGCAGTTCTTC
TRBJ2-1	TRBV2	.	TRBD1	CASSRDRANNEQFF	TGTGCCAGCAGTCGGGACAGGGCAAACAATGAGCAGTTCTTC
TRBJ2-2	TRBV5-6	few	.	CASSLKGPGAGELFF	TGTGCCAGCAGCTTGAAAGGTCCGGGGGCCGGGGAGCTGTTTTTT
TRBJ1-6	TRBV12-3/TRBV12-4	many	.	CASSPQGNSPLHF	TGTGCCAGCAGCCCTCAGGGTAATTCACCCCTCCACTTT
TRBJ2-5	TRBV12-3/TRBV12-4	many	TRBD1	CASSHPWTGGVETQYF	TGTGCCAGCAGCCACCCTTGGACAGGGGGCGTGGAGACCCAGTACTTC
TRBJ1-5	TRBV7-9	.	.	CASSLESGNNQPQHF	TGTGCCAGCAGCTTAGAGTCCGGGAACAATCAGCCCCAGCATTTT
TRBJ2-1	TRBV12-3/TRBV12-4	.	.	CASSSLGGAYNEQFF	TGTGCCAGCAGTTCTCTAGGGGGAGCTTACAATGAGCAGTTCTTC
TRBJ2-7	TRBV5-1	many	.	CASSWGGAGQGEQYF	TGCGCCAGCAGCTGGGGTGGGGCAGGCCAAGGAGAGCAGTACTTC
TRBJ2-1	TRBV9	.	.	CASSVEGTPHNEQFF	TGTGCCAGCAGCGTAGAGGGGACTCCACACAATGAGCAGTTCTTC
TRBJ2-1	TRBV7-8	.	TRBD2	CASSFTVAGVNYNEQFF	TGTGCCAGCAGCTTCACCGTAGCGGGAGTAAACTACAATGAGCAGTTCTTC
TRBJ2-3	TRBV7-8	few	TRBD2	CASSPTSGGAGGSTDTQYF	TGTGCCAGCAGCCCAACTAGCGGGGGGGCCGGGGGTAGCACAGATACGCAGTATTTT
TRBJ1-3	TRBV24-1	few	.	CATSWGNTIYF	TGTGCCACCAGTTGGGGTAACACCATATATTTT
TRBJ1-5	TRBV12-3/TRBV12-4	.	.	CASSRDHQPQHF	TGTGCCAGCTCCAGGGACCATCAGCCCCAGCATTTT
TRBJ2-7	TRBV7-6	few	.	CASSLGQGLKDEQYF	TGTGCCAGCAGCTTAGGTCAGGGCTTGAAGGACGAGCAGTACTTC
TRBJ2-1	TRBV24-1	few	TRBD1	CATSGRLGTGPVASYNEQFF	TGTGCCACCAGTGGCAGACTCGGGACAGGGCCTGTAGCGTCCTACAATGAGCAGTTCTTC
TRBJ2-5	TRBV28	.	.	CASSQGQKETQYF	TGTGCCAGCAGCCAAGGACAGAAAGAGACCCAGTACTTC
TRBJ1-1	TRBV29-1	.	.	CSVKVVEAFF	TGCAGCGTCAAGGTGGTAGAAGCTTTCTTT
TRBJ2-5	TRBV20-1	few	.	CSASPPWRREETQYF	TGCAGTGCTAGTCCCCCGTGGCGAAGAGAAGAGACCCAGTACTTC
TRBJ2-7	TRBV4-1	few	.	CASSQGVGPIFYEQYF	TGCGCCAGCAGCCAAGGGGTGGGACCGATATTCTACGAGCAGTACTTC
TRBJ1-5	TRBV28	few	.	CASRGRVGSNQPQHF	TGTGCCAGCAGGGGAAGGGTTGGTAGCAATCAGCCCCAGCATTTT
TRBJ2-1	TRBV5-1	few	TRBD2	CASSLGREFHPSNEQFF	TGCGCCAGCAGCTTGGGGCGGGAGTTTCATCCATCAAATGAGCAGTTCTTC
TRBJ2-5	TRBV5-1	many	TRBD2	CASSPGLPNQETQYF	TGCGCCAGCAGCCCGGGACTACCCAACCAAGAGACCCAGTACTTC
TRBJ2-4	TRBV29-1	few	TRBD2	CSGLAGGPDIQYF	TGCAGCGGCCTAGCGGGAGGGCCGGACATTCAGTACTTC
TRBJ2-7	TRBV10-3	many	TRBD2	CAISESAVSGGSYEQYF	TGTGCCATCAGTGAGTCAGCAGTTAGCGGGGGATCCTACGAGCAGTACTTC
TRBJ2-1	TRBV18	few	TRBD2	CASSPPGLPSGYNEQFF	TGTGCCAGCTCACCACCGGGGTTACCTAGCGGATACAATGAGCAGTTCTTC
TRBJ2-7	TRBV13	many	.	CASSFGQKSYEQYF	TGTGCCAGCAGCTTCGGACAGAAGAGCTACGAGCAGTACTTC
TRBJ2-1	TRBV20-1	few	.	CSARGRDSYNEQFF	TGCAGTGCTAGGGGGCGGGACTCCTACAATGAGCAGTTCTTC
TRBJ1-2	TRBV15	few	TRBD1	CATSGRQGGGYTF	TGTGCCACCAGCGGACGACAGGGGGGTGGCTACACCTTC
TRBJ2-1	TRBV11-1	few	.	CASSSRRGPGDNEQFF	TGTGCCAGCAGCTCACGAAGAGGGCCGGGGGACAATGAGCAGTTCTTC
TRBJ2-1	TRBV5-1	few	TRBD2	CASSTTSGQEQFF	TGCGCCAGCAGCACCACTAGCGGTCAGGAGCAGTTCTTC
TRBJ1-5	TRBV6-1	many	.	CASSWRNSNQPQHF	TGTGCCAGCAGCTGGAGGAATAGCAATCAGCCCCAGCATTTT
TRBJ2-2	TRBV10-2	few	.	CASSESGGELFF	TGCGCCAGCAGTGAGTCTGGAGGGGAGCTGTTTTTT
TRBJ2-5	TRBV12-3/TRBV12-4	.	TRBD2	CASSYLAGGIGETQYF	TGTGCCAGCAGTTATCTAGCGGGAGGGATAGGAGAGACCCAGTACTTC
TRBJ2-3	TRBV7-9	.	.	CASSLGGSGRADTQYF	TGTGCCAGCAGCTTAGGGGGGTCAGGGAGAGCAGATACGCAGTATTTT
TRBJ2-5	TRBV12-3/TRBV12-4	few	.	CASSLGGPEETQYF	TGTGCCAGCAGTTTAGGGGGTCCGGAAGAGACCCAGTACTTC
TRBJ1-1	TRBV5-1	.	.	CASSPGVGANTEAFF	TGCGCCAGCAGCCCAGGGGTAGGGGCGAACACTGAAGCTTTCTTT
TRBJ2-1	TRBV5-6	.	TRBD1	CASSLVGDRVPNEQFF	TGTGCCAGCAGCTTGGTAGGGGACAGGGTACCTAATGAGCAGTTCTTC
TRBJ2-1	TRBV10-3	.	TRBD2	CAISSELGGGRYNEQFF	TGTGCCATCAGTTCTGAGCTCGGCGGGGGACGTTACAATGAGCAGTTCTTC
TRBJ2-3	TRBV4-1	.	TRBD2	CASSQDGGGLAGVPGTQYF	TGCGCCAGCAGCCAAGATGGGGGCGGACTAGCGGGGGTGCCGGGTACGCAGTATTTT
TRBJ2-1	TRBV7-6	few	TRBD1	CASSLTGGVYNEQFF	TGTGCCAGCAGCTTGACAGGGGGGGTATACAATGAGCAGTTCTTC
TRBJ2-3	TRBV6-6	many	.	CASRGVSADTQYF	TGTGCCAGCAGGGGGGTTAGCGCAGATACGCAGTATTTT
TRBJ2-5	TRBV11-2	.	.	CASSFMSLWAETQYF	TGTGCCAGCAGCTTTATGTCCCTTTGGGCGGAGACCCAGTACTTC